Listed below are T cell receptor beta chains from one sample, sequenced in a study of OX40 agonist ivuxolimab in advanced cancers. Here immunoSEQ multiplex PCR was the method, and the copy in TCRdb shows in-frame clones only, minus some. The sample shows tens of thousands of clones, 82% of them seen only once. Sequences were derived from CD4+ or CD8+ T cells sorted from blood, sampled in a trial of the OX40 agonist ivuxolimab. All receptors come from an adult with an advanced solid tumor such as melanoma, head and neck, liver or kidney cancer. The conserved cysteine and the conserved F or W are not part of the CDR3 here. The order of the fields is CDR3 protein, CDR3 length, V gene, clone size, J gene. Clone size is shown for a subset of rows, as once, few, many or a class of expanded clone.

CDR3: AWTLGLAGAGNEQF
length: 14
V: TRBV30
size: NA
J: TRBJ2-1

CDR3: ASCRIGQPQH
length: 10
V: TRBV7-8
size: NA
J: TRBJ1-5

CDR3: ASSQEGRSYEQY
length: 12
V: TRBV4-1
size: NA
J: TRBJ2-7

CDR3: ASSEHSTRGGVETQY
length: 15
V: TRBV9
size: NA
J: TRBJ2-5

CDR3: ATNSGGNQETQY
length: 12
V: TRBV15
size: NA
J: TRBJ2-5

CDR3: ASSAGGLAGFGDTQY
length: 15
V: TRBV9
size: NA
J: TRBJ2-3

CDR3: ASSAYLGPNTEAF
length: 13
V: TRBV9
size: NA
J: TRBJ1-1

CDR3: ASSVGTSGTYNEQF
length: 14
V: TRBV9
size: NA
J: TRBJ2-1

CDR3: ASSIQDRGRSEQY
length: 13
V: TRBV19
size: NA
J: TRBJ2-7

CDR3: ASSSTGRGSRDEQY
length: 14
V: TRBV7-8
size: NA
J: TRBJ2-7

CDR3: ASSGGQGSLGGELF
length: 14
V: TRBV19
size: NA
J: TRBJ2-2

CDR3: ASTKGEVNTEAF
length: 12
V: TRBV2
size: NA
J: TRBJ1-1

CDR3: ASSGRDRTLRPEAF
length: 14
V: TRBV7-2
size: NA
J: TRBJ1-1

CDR3: AWAPGQGIWSDSPLH
length: 15
V: TRBV30
size: NA
J: TRBJ1-6

CDR3: ASIPPLGGTEAF
length: 12
V: TRBV19
size: NA
J: TRBJ1-1

CDR3: ASSQTLDSYNEQF
length: 13
V: TRBV5-1
size: NA
J: TRBJ2-1

CDR3: ASSKRASGNYGQF
length: 13
V: TRBV21-1
size: NA
J: TRBJ2-1

CDR3: ASSPTGGGETQY
length: 12
V: TRBV6-4
size: NA
J: TRBJ2-5

CDR3: ASSQEVTLSDLGPWLNYGYT
length: 20
V: TRBV14
size: NA
J: TRBJ1-2

CDR3: ASSGSYEQY
length: 9
V: TRBV19
size: NA
J: TRBJ2-7

CDR3: ASSEGQARSQPQH
length: 13
V: TRBV2
size: NA
J: TRBJ1-5

CDR3: SAEGQGTGTQY
length: 11
V: TRBV29-1
size: once
J: TRBJ2-5

CDR3: ARSSKQGNEQF
length: 11
V: TRBV5-3
size: NA
J: TRBJ2-1

CDR3: ASSSQGYHNEKLF
length: 13
V: TRBV28
size: once
J: TRBJ1-4

CDR3: ASSSMTGMFTDTQY
length: 14
V: TRBV19
size: NA
J: TRBJ2-3

CDR3: ASSSYRGSTEAF
length: 12
V: TRBV19
size: NA
J: TRBJ1-1

CDR3: ASSPEGGYTGELF
length: 13
V: TRBV7-3
size: NA
J: TRBJ2-2

CDR3: AWSGQGVNYGYT
length: 12
V: TRBV30
size: NA
J: TRBJ1-2

CDR3: AWIPVRTEAF
length: 10
V: TRBV30
size: few
J: TRBJ1-1

CDR3: AWRVAGTNNSPLH
length: 13
V: TRBV30
size: once
J: TRBJ1-6

CDR3: ASSLGLVGGIQY
length: 12
V: TRBV7-8
size: NA
J: TRBJ2-4

CDR3: ASSSREQGRFNSPLH
length: 15
V: TRBV5-4
size: NA
J: TRBJ1-6

CDR3: ASSRGTGNGETQY
length: 13
V: TRBV7-6
size: medium-sized
J: TRBJ2-5

CDR3: ASGRGETQY
length: 9
V: TRBV2
size: NA
J: TRBJ2-5

CDR3: ASGGTSGFGRETQY
length: 14
V: TRBV19
size: NA
J: TRBJ2-5

CDR3: ASDRGGSNQPQH
length: 12
V: TRBV19
size: NA
J: TRBJ1-5

CDR3: ASSHPQGGSPLH
length: 12
V: TRBV19
size: NA
J: TRBJ1-6

CDR3: ASSSGSTYEQY
length: 11
V: TRBV18
size: NA
J: TRBJ2-7

CDR3: ASSALTGNYGYT
length: 12
V: TRBV5-4
size: NA
J: TRBJ1-2

CDR3: ASSSQTGWGNTIY
length: 13
V: TRBV11-2
size: once
J: TRBJ1-3

CDR3: ASRRNSGAHNEQF
length: 13
V: TRBV7-7
size: NA
J: TRBJ2-1

CDR3: ASNRQGSNTEAF
length: 12
V: TRBV6-1
size: NA
J: TRBJ1-1

CDR3: ATRNGDRTNEKLF
length: 13
V: TRBV15
size: NA
J: TRBJ1-4

CDR3: AWGGGRPGLSFTDTQY
length: 16
V: TRBV30
size: NA
J: TRBJ2-3

CDR3: SVNRGMNTEAF
length: 11
V: TRBV29-1
size: few
J: TRBJ1-1

CDR3: ASSERQGLTGELF
length: 13
V: TRBV6-1
size: NA
J: TRBJ2-2

CDR3: ASSFSGTGNGYT
length: 12
V: TRBV7-2
size: NA
J: TRBJ1-2

CDR3: SVGWTGGYEQY
length: 11
V: TRBV29-1
size: NA
J: TRBJ2-7

CDR3: ASRIGQDYEQY
length: 11
V: TRBV28
size: NA
J: TRBJ2-7

CDR3: ASKRQSSGNTIY
length: 12
V: TRBV11-2
size: NA
J: TRBJ1-3

CDR3: ASSAGGNEQY
length: 10
V: TRBV7-9
size: NA
J: TRBJ2-7